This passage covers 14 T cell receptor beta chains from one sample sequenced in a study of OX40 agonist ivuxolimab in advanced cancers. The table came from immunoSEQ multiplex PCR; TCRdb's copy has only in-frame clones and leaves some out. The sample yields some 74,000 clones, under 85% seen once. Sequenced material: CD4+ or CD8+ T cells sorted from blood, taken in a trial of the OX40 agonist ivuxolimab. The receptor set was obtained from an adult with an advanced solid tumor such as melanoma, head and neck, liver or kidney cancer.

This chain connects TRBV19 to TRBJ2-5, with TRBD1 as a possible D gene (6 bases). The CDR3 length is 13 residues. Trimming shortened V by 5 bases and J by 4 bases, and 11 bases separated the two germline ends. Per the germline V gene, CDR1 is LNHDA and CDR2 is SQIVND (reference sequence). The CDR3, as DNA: TGTGCCAGTAGTGACCAGGGGAGAGAGACCCAGTACTTC. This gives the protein CASSDQGRETQYF.

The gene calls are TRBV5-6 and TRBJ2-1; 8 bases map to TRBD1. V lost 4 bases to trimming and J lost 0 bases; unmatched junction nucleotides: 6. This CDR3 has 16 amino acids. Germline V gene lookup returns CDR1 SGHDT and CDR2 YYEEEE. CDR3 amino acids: CASSNRQGISYNEQFF. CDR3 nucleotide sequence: TGTGCCAGCAGCAATCGACAGGGGATCTCCTACAATGAGCAGTTCTTC.

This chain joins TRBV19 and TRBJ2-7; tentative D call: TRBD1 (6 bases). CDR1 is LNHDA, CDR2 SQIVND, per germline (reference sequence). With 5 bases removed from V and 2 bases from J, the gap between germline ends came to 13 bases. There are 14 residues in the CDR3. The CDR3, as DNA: TGTGCCAGTAGTTTCGACAGGAATACCTACGAGCAGTACTTC. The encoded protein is CASSFDRNTYEQYF.

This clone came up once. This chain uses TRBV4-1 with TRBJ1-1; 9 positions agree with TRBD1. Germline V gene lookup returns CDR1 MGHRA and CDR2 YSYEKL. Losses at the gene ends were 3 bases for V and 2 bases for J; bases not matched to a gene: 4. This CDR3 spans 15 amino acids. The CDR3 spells CASSQDRGRNTEAFF. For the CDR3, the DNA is TGCGCCAGCAGCCAGGACAGGGGCCGTAACACTGAAGCTTTCTTT.

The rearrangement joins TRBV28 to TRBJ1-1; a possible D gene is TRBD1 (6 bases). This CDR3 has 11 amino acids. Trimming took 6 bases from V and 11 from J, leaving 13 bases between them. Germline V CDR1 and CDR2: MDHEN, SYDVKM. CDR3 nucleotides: TGTGCCAGCAGCCCGGACAGTCGGGCTTTCTTT. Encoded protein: CASSPDSRAFF.

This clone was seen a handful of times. The CDR3 nucleotides are TGTGCCAGCATCGTTGAGGGCAGGGCCTACAATGAGCAGTTCTTC. Residues: CASIVEGRAYNEQFF. V gene TRBV7-9 combines with J gene TRBJ2-1; tentatively, D is TRBD1 or TRBD2 (5 bases each). CDR1 is SEHNR and CDR2 is FQNEAQ in the germline V gene (reference sequence). Trimming pared 7 bases from V and 2 bases from J, leaving 15 bases between. The CDR3 consists of 15 residues. Using reference TRBV7-9 and TRBJ2-1 for the parts outside the CDR3, the full variable domain is DTGVSQNPRHKITKRGQNVTFRCDPISEHNRLYWYRQTLGQGPEFLTYFQNEAQLEKSRLLSDRFSAERPKGSFSTLEIQRTEQGDSAMYLCASIVEGRAYNEQFFGPGTRLTVL.

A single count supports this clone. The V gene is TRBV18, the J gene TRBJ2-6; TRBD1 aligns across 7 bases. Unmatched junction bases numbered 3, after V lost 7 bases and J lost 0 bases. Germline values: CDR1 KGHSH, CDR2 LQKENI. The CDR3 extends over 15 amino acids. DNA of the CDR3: TGTGCCAGCTGGGGACAGAACTCTGGGGCCAACGTCCTGACTTTC. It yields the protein CASWGQNSGANVLTF.

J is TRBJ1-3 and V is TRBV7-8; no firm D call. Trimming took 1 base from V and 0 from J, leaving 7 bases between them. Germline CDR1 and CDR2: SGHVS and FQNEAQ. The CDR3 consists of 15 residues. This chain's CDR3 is CASSLDVPSGNTIYF. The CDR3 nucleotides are TGTGCCAGCAGCTTAGACGTGCCCTCTGGAAACACCATATATTTT.

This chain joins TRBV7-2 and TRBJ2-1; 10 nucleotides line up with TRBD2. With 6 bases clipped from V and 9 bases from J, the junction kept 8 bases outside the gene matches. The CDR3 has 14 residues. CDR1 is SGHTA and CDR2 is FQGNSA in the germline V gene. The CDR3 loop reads CASRRAGGPSEQFF. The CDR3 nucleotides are TGTGCCAGCAGAAGAGCGGGAGGGCCGAGTGAGCAGTTCTTC.

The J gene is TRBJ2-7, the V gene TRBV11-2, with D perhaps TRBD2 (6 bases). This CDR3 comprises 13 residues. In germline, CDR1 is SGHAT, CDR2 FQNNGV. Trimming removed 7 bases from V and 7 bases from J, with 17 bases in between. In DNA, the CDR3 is TGTGCCAGCAAGGGACTGCGGCTACGGGAGCAGTACTTC. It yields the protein CASKGLRLREQYF. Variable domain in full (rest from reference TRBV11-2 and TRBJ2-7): EAGVAQSPRYKIIEKRQSVAFWCNPISGHATLYWYQQILGQGPKLLIQFQNNGVVDDSQLPKDRFSAERLKGVDSTLKIQPAKLEDSAVYLCASKGLRLREQYFGPGTRLTVT.

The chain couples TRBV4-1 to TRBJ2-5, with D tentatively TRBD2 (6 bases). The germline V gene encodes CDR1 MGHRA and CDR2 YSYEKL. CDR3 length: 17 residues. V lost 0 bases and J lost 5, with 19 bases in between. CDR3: CASSQDPPGLAGETQYF. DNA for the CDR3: TGCGCCAGCAGCCAAGATCCGCCGGGACTCGCAGGGGAGACCCAGTACTTC.

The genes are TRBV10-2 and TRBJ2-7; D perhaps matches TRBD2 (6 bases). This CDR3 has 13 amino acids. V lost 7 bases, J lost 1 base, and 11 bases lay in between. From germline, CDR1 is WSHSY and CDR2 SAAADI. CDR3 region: CASNRDLSYEQYF. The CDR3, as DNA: TGCGCCAGCAACCGGGACTTGTCCTACGAGCAGTACTTC.

The CDR3 coding sequence is TGTGCCAGCTCGACAGGGGCCCCCAATCAGCCCCAGCATTTT. Translating gives CASSTGAPNQPQHF. This chain joins TRBV6-5 and TRBJ1-5, with TRBD1 matching over 8 bases. Per the germline V gene, CDR1 is MNHEY and CDR2 is SVGAGI. This CDR3 spans 14 amino acids. V was clipped by 8 bases and J by 3 bases; unmatched bases: 6.

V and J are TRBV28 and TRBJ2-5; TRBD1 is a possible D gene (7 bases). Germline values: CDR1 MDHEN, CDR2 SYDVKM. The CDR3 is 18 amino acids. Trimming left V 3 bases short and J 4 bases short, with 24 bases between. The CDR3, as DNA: TGTGCCAGCAGTTTGCCGGAGGGGGCGCATAGGAGAAGAGAGACCCAGTACTTC. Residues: CASSLPEGAHRRRETQYF.